This T cell receptor beta chain was sequenced in a study of Ad26.COV2.S vaccination and SARS-CoV-2 variants. Details on this clone: Antigen specificity is unknown.

Germline V gives CDR1 SGHNT, CDR2 YYREEE (reference sequence). CDR3 size: 15 residues. V lost 8 bases and J lost 0, with 17 bases in between. Treatment in this sample: approximately 18 received Ad26.COV2.S at low or high dose, single or two shots; 5 received placebo; per-sample allocation not given. Repertoires come from day 63 after the first vaccine or placebo injection. Vaccination employed an Ad26 vector expressing the Wuhan-strain SARS-CoV-2 spike. The table came from immunoSEQ multiplex PCR; TCRdb's copy has only in-frame clones and leaves some out. The table has about 320,000 clones, roughly 80% seen once. Whole-study results and caveats: Spike-specific TCR breadth was greater after Ad26.COV2.S than placebo. After vaccination, reports described spike-specific CD8+ and CD4+ T cell responses as showing substantial breadth. TCR breadth and depth analyses may have underestimated total T cell responses.

The clonotype comes from a person between 18 and 65 years old who received the Ad26.COV2.S COVID-19 vaccine or a placebo. This material consisted of peripheral blood, taken in a trial of Ad26.COV2.S vaccine versus placebo. V is TRBV5-4 and J is TRBJ1-1; D possibly corresponds to TRBD1 (6 bases). Written as DNA, the CDR3 is TGTGCCAGTGGCGTACAGGGATTTATGAACACTGAAGCTTTCTTT. Protein product: CASGVQGFMNTEAFF.